This note documents a single T cell receptor beta chain sequence. The data belong to a study of shared T cell receptors in the human thymus. Generated by immunoSEQ multiplex PCR, the TCRdb table keeps only in-frame clones and is missing some. Of over 450,000 clones listed, approximately 80% were seen once; the top ten hold about 0.013%. Germline loops: CDR1 MDHEN, CDR2 SYDVKM. The CDR3 extends over 14 amino acids. Trimming removed 4 bases at V and 11 bases at J, with 18 bases between. These same data were also listed under a study on human thymus T cells. That source adds: Each of the donors was a healthy Finnish infant who was undergoing open corrective cardiac surgery for congenital heart defects. Thymus specimens were resections from corrective heart surgery. V and J genes seemed to be used with bias in thymic and blood repertoires.

V usage is TRBV28 and J usage is TRBJ2-4; D is possibly TRBD1 (6 bases). The specimen sequenced was thymocytes. The receptor comes from a boy in the first two years of life with a congenital heart defect. The CDR3 DNA is TGTGCCAGCAGTTCAACCATGGACAGCCGGGTTCAGTACTTC. It yields the protein CASSSTMDSRVQYF.